Below, one T cell receptor (beta chain) is given with its context. Here immunoSEQ multiplex PCR was the method, and the copy in TCRdb shows in-frame clones only, minus some. This table has roughly 220,000 clones, roughly 94% appearing once. The data stem from a study of control samples from healthy donors and cancer patients. Looked up from germline, CDR1 is SGHVS and CDR2 is FQNEAQ. This CDR3 region has 15 residues. Trimming took off 2 bases at V and 0 bases at J, with 10 bases between the two ends. The TCR was taken from a man between 50 and 59 years old in good health. The sequencing sample was made of blood. The gene calls are TRBV7-8 and TRBJ2-5; either TRBD1 or TRBD2 may supply D (5 bases each). CDR3 sequence (DNA): TGTGCCAGCAGCTTACGGGGCGGGTACCAAGAGACCCAGTACTTC. Translating it yields CASSLRGGYQETQYF.